A single sample is the source of the 28 T cell receptor beta chains below, sequenced in a study of early T cells in non-severe SARS-CoV-2 infection. Via MiXCR, TCRdb re-called the 5' RACE reads, giving one row per CDR3 protein. The table shows approximately 60,000 distinct CDR3 sequences, with roughly an eighth occurring only once. The specimen was whole blood. The origin of the receptors is an adult who was a healthcare worker with PCR-confirmed SARS-CoV-2 infection or an uninfected control (not recorded which).

This clonotype was detected many times. The chain employs TRBV12-3 or TRBV12-4 and TRBJ2-1; 9 positions agree with TRBD1. Trimming took 6 bases from V and 4 from J; bases not matched to a gene: 7. This CDR3 has 15 amino acids. The CDR3 region is CASSLTGGLYNEQFF. The CDR3 nucleotides read TGTGCCAGCAGCTTAACAGGGGGCTTATACAATGAGCAGTTCTTC.

The chain uses TRBV12-3 or TRBV12-4 and TRBJ2-5; TRBD1 or TRBD2 may be the D gene (5 bases each). The V end was cut by 6 bases, the J end by 5 bases, with 31 bases between. The CDR3 consists of 19 residues. The CDR3 loop reads CASSPGYPLRTVRRETQYF. As DNA, the CDR3 is TGTGCCAGCAGCCCAGGGTACCCCCTACGGACCGTCAGGAGGGAGACCCAGTACTTC.

The chain joins TRBV12-3 or TRBV12-4 to TRBJ2-1; D may be TRBD2 (7 bases). CDR3 size: 16 residues. The V and J ends lost 5 bases and 10 bases respectively, with 24 bases between them. CDR3 sequence reads: CASSRGWLAVQREQFF. For the CDR3, the DNA is TGTGCCAGCAGTAGGGGGTGGCTAGCGGTGCAAAGGGAGCAGTTCTTC.

This chain links TRBV20-1 with TRBJ2-7, with unresolved D. The CDR3 length is 11 residues. From germline, CDR1 is DFQATT and CDR2 SNEGSKA (reference sequence). V was pared by 6 bases and J by 7 bases, with 13 bases between. CDR3 nucleotides: TGCAGTGCAACCGCATCCTTGGAGCAGTACTTC. Amino acids: CSATASLEQYF.

This clonotype was observed a handful of times. The rearrangement joins TRBV29-1 to TRBJ2-3; 7 bases fit TRBD2. CDR1 and CDR2 (germline): SQVTM, ANQGSEA. Unmatched junction bases numbered 3, after V lost 3 bases and J lost 3 bases. The CDR3 runs 13 residues. The CDR3 protein is CSVDSGGTDTQYF. In DNA form, the CDR3 reads TGCAGCGTTGACTCGGGGGGAACAGATACGCAGTATTTT.

At least ten counts were recorded for this clonotype. V is TRBV20-1 and J is TRBJ2-7, with D perhaps TRBD2 (6 bases). From germline, CDR1 is DFQATT and CDR2 SNEGSKA (reference sequence). The CDR3 consists of 14 residues. V shed 6 bases and J shed 0 bases, with 15 bases lying between them. The DNA of the CDR3 is TGCAGTGCCGCCCGGGGTAGCGGCTCCTACGAGCAGTACTTC. This gives the protein CSAARGSGSYEQYF.

This clonotype has a count of ten or more. The chain combines TRBV6-1 with TRBJ2-2; 7 positions agree with TRBD1. J gave up 4 bases and V 7 bases, and 3 bases lay outside the gene matches. Per the germline V gene, CDR1 is MNHNS and CDR2 is SASEGT. There are 13 residues in the CDR3. The CDR3 loop reads CASIPGGTGELFF. The CDR3 DNA reads as TGTGCCAGCATTCCAGGGGGCACCGGGGAGCTGTTTTTT.

This clonotype was seen at least ten times. V is TRBV18 and J is TRBJ2-3, with 8 bases that match TRBD2. V was pared by 0 bases and J by 1 base, with 15 bases of the junction left unmatched. This CDR3 has 20 residues. Germline-derived CDR1 and CDR2 are KGHSH and LQKENI. The CDR3 sequence is CASSPPVVTSGPPRTDTQYF. The CDR3 DNA sequence: TGTGCCAGCTCACCACCGGTGGTAACTAGCGGTCCTCCCCGCACAGATACGCAGTATTTT.

V gene TRBV2 combines with J gene TRBJ2-1, with D possibly matching TRBD1 (6 bases). Germline assignment: CDR1 SNHLY and CDR2 FYNNEI. The CDR3 covers 13 residues. Trimming pared 6 bases from V and 9 bases from J, leaving 15 bases between. The CDR3 here is CASRPTGLGEQFF. The CDR3, as DNA: TGTGCCAGCAGGCCCACAGGGCTAGGTGAGCAGTTCTTC.

This clonotype was detected only a few times. The genes are TRBV3-1 and TRBJ2-1, with D possibly matching TRBD1 (6 bases). This CDR3 has 14 residues. Trimming pared 4 bases from V and 7 bases from J, leaving 14 bases between. Germline assignment: CDR1 LGHDT and CDR2 YNNKEL (reference sequence). This CDR3 is CASSPQGWGNEQFF. CDR3 DNA: TGTGCCAGCAGCCCTCAGGGGTGGGGAAATGAGCAGTTCTTC.

V usage is TRBV11-3 and J usage is TRBJ2-1; possibly TRBD1 or TRBD2 for D (6 bases each). The CDR3 is made up of 17 amino acids. The V gene's germline CDR1 is SGHNT and CDR2 YENEEA. Deletions cut 4 bases from V and 3 bases from J, with 19 bases between. The CDR3: CASSSRGLAGNYNEQFF. DNA of the CDR3: TGTGCCAGCAGCTCCCGGGGGCTTGCCGGAAACTACAATGAGCAGTTCTTC.

This clonotype was seen at least ten times. CDR3 DNA sequence: TGTGCCAGTAGTTTTTACGGCGGGCAAGAGACCCAGTACTTC. It is translated as CASSFYGGQETQYF. This sequence joins TRBV19 and TRBJ2-5; perhaps TRBD2 as D (5 bases). Trimming removed 5 bases from V and 2 bases from J, with 12 bases in between. The germline CDR1 and CDR2 sequences are LNHDA and SQIVND (reference sequence). The length of the CDR3 is 14 residues.

This clonotype was picked up a small number of times. The CDR3 DNA reads TGTGCCACCGAAGGGAATGAGCAGTTCTTC. This gives the protein CATEGNEQFF. The chain uses TRBV6-6 and TRBJ2-1; unclear D gene. Trimming removed 10 bases from V and 7 bases from J, with 8 bases in between. The CDR3 sequence is 10 residues long. Germline CDR1 reads MNHNY; CDR2 reads SVGAGI (reference sequence).

J is TRBJ2-7 and V is TRBV6-2 or TRBV6-3, with 8 positions matching TRBD2. The V gene's germline CDR1 is MNHEY and CDR2 SVGEGT. The CDR3 runs to 17 residues. Germline trimming cut 6 bases from V and 3 bases from J; bases unmatched to any gene: 16. Here the CDR3 DNA reads TGTGCCAGCAGCCCCCTTGCCGGGCGGGGGGCCTTCTACGAGCAGTACTTC. Translated, it gives CASSPLAGRGAFYEQYF.

This sequence joins TRBV7-6 and TRBJ1-1, with D maybe TRBD1 (5 bases). Germline loops: CDR1 SGHVS, CDR2 FNYEAQ. This CDR3 has 14 amino acids. V gave up 5 bases and J gave up 0 bases, with 10 bases separating them. As DNA, the CDR3 is TGTGCCAGCAGCCACGGGGGGATGAACACTGAAGCTTTCTTT. It encodes CASSHGGMNTEAFF.

This sequence joins TRBV9 and TRBJ2-5, with unresolved D. This CDR3 has 14 residues. V was trimmed by 0 bases and J by 7 bases, leaving 13 bases between them. In germline, CDR1 is SGDLS, CDR2 YYNGEE. CDR3 nucleotides: TGTGCCAGCAGCGTAGATCCTGCCTGGGGGACCCAGTACTTC. It specifies CASSVDPAWGTQYF.

This chain connects TRBV11-1 to TRBJ2-5, with D possibly being TRBD2 (6 bases). This CDR3 spans 16 amino acids. V shed 5 bases and J shed 1 base, with 17 bases lying between them. Per the germline V gene, CDR1 is SGHAT and CDR2 is FQDESV (reference sequence). In DNA, the CDR3 is TGTGCCAGCAGCCCGACCTTCGGGGGTATCCAAGAGACCCAGTACTTC. Protein: CASSPTFGGIQETQYF.

This clonotype was seen at least ten times. The chain uses TRBV29-1 and TRBJ2-1; 7 bases map to TRBD1. CDR1 SQVTM and CDR2 ANQGSEA come from the germline V gene. Trimming at V came to 7 bases and at J to 7 bases, leaving 7 bases not matched to a gene. CDR3 length: 12 residues. The CDR3 coding sequence is TGCAGCGGGCGACAGGGTTGGAATGAGCAGTTCTTC. This codes for CSGRQGWNEQFF.

This clonotype was seen repeatedly, ten times or more. The genes are TRBV20-1 and TRBJ1-1; D may be TRBD1 (6 bases). The CDR3 is 14 amino acids. In germline, CDR1 is DFQATT, CDR2 SNEGSKA (reference sequence). Trimming stripped 0 bases from V and 6 bases from J, with 14 bases between. The CDR3 reads CSARDVRGKAEAFF. The CDR3 DNA reads TGCAGTGCTAGAGACGTCAGGGGTAAGGCTGAAGCTTTCTTT.

This clonotype was detected ten times or more. The chain employs TRBV30 and TRBJ1-2; 9 bases are shared with TRBD1. With V trimmed by 5 bases and J by 3 bases, 4 bases remained unmatched. CDR3 length equals 13 residues. Germline loops: CDR1 GTSNPN, CDR2 SVGIG (reference sequence). As DNA, the CDR3 is TGTGCCTGGGGACAGGGGCCGGACTATGGCTACACCTTC. Amino acids: CAWGQGPDYGYTF.

Only a few counts were recorded for this clonotype. The rearrangement joins TRBV27 to TRBJ2-7; D remains ambiguous. V lost 5 bases, J lost 0 bases, and 11 bases lay in between. This CDR3 is built from 14 residues. The germline V gene has CDR1 MNHEY and CDR2 SMNVEV (reference sequence). The CDR3: CASSPRSNSYEQYF. CDR3 coding DNA: TGTGCCAGCAGTCCCCGGTCCAACTCCTACGAGCAGTACTTC.

This chain joins TRBV28 and TRBJ1-1, with TRBD1 matching 7 bases. CDR1 MDHEN and CDR2 SYDVKM come from the germline V gene. The CDR3 runs to 13 residues. V was pared by 7 bases and J by 1 base, with 3 bases of the junction left unmatched. As DNA, the CDR3 is TGTGCCAGCAAGGCAGGGGGGAACACTGAAGCTTTCTTT. It yields the protein CASKAGGNTEAFF.

The chain carries TRBV5-4 and TRBJ2-7, with 9 nucleotides matching TRBD2. The CDR3 has 14 residues. With V trimmed by 2 bases and J by 3 bases, 3 bases remained unmatched. Germline V lookup: CDR1 SGHNT, CDR2 YYREEE (reference sequence). CDR3 residues: CASSFGTSSYEQYF. The CDR3 coding sequence is TGTGCCAGCAGCTTTGGGACTAGCAGCTACGAGCAGTACTTC.

This chain uses TRBV7-2 with TRBJ2-7; 8 bases line up with TRBD2. Unmatched junction bases numbered 13, after V lost 5 bases and J lost 4 bases. CDR3 length: 16 amino acids. Looked up from germline, CDR1 is SGHTA and CDR2 is FQGNSA. The CDR3 coding sequence is TGTGCCAGCAGCGCCCGGGGAATAGCGGGGAATTACGAGCAGTACTTC. Translation: CASSARGIAGNYEQYF.

There are many counts of this clonotype. This chain links TRBV13 with TRBJ1-2; no clear D gene. The V end lost 5 bases, the J end lost 8 bases, and 12 bases lay between the germline ends. CDR1 PRHDT and CDR2 FYEKMQ come from the germline V gene (reference sequence). The CDR3 sequence is 12 residues long. The CDR3 DNA follows: TGTGCCAGCAGCCTCCGAGAGCCCGGCTACACCTTC. This gives the protein CASSLREPGYTF.

This clonotype was detected ten times or more. This chain uses TRBV19 with TRBJ1-6; D unresolved. Trimming shortened V by 7 bases and J by 9 bases, and 19 bases separated the two germline ends. Germline CDR1 is LNHDA and CDR2 is SQIVND (reference sequence). This CDR3 contains 15 residues. Written as DNA, the CDR3 is TGTGCCAGTACTAATCGAGGGCCGGTTGCTTCACCCCTCCACTTT. Protein product: CASTNRGPVASPLHF.

This clonotype was found a few times. V is TRBV9 and J is TRBJ1-4; the D is unclear. The CDR3 consists of 13 residues. The germline gives CDR1 SGDLS, CDR2 YYNGEE. V was cut by 0 bases and J by 7 bases, with 7 bases left in between. DNA for the CDR3: TGTGCCAGCAGCGTAGACGTAGGTGAAAAACTGTTTTTT. The encoded protein is CASSVDVGEKLFF.

This clonotype showed up many times. The CDR3 nucleotides are TGTGCCAGCAGCTTAGTGTCCGGAGAGACCCAGTACTTC. Its protein is CASSLVSGETQYF. The V call is TRBV7-9, the J call TRBJ2-5, with D uncertain. Looked up from germline, CDR1 is SEHNR and CDR2 is FQNEAQ (reference sequence). V was pared by 1 base and J by 4 bases, with 7 bases between. The CDR3 has 13 residues. Using reference TRBV7-9 and TRBJ2-5 for the parts outside the CDR3, the full variable domain is DTGVSQNPRHKITKRGQNVTFRCDPISEHNRLYWYRQTLGQGPEFLTYFQNEAQLEKSRLLSDRFSAERPKGSFSTLEIQRTEQGDSAMYLCASSLVSGETQYFGPGTRLLVL.